The 10 T cell receptor beta chains reported below all come from one sample, sequenced in a study of neurological immune-mediated disorders. Using its own MiXCR run on the 5' RACE reads, TCRdb lists one record per CDR3 protein. The sample has about 46,000 distinct CDR3 sequences, 1.9% seen once. Material for sequencing was PBMCs. The receptors come from a middle-aged woman with multiple sclerosis.

This clonotype was recorded at least ten times. The chain carries TRBV6-5 and TRBJ2-1, with D perhaps TRBD1 or TRBD2 (5 bases each). With 7 bases removed from V and 10 bases from J, the gap between germline ends came to 26 bases. The V gene's germline CDR1 is MNHEY and CDR2 SVGAGI. This CDR3 is 16 amino acids long. CDR3 residues: CASNGRRNGERDEQFF. In nucleotides, the CDR3 is TGTGCCAGCAACGGACGGAGGAACGGCGAACGGGACGAGCAGTTCTTC.

In its sample, this clonotype was seen many times. V and J are TRBV20-1 and TRBJ2-1; the D gene could be TRBD1 or TRBD2 (5 bases each). Germline-derived CDR1 and CDR2 are DFQATT and SNEGSKA (reference sequence). V lost 5 bases and J lost 8, with 19 bases in between. This CDR3 contains 14 residues. The CDR3 protein is CSAQRGPEVDEQFF. DNA of the CDR3: TGCAGTGCTCAACGGGGACCCGAAGTCGATGAGCAGTTCTTC.

This clonotype was recorded at least ten times. J is TRBJ2-6 and V is TRBV12-3 or TRBV12-4; D is undetermined. The CDR3 consists of 13 residues. The germline V and J ends were trimmed by 5 bases and 2 bases, with 4 bases remaining between them. CDR3 in DNA: TGTGCCAGCAGTCGAACTGGGGCCAACGTCCTGACTTTC. Translated: CASSRTGANVLTF.

There are many counts of this clonotype. J is TRBJ2-1 and V is TRBV20-1; 7 bases agree with TRBD2. Germline V gene data show CDR1 as DFQATT and CDR2 as SNEGSKA (reference sequence). The length of the CDR3 is 14 residues. V trimming: 6 bases; J trimming: 10 bases; junction bases outside the gene matches: 15. This CDR3 is CSAPRRGTDDEQFF. CDR3 bases: TGCAGTGCCCCCCGGCGGGGGACGGATGACGAGCAGTTCTTC.

This chain uses TRBV7-3 with TRBJ2-6; no reliable D call. This CDR3 has 15 amino acids. CDR1 and CDR2 from the germline V gene are SGHTA and FQGTGA. V shed 2 bases and J shed 0 bases, with 5 bases lying between them. The DNA of the CDR3 is TGTGCCAGCAGCTTACCAGGCTCTGGGGCCAACGTCCTGACTTTC. Translated, it gives CASSLPGSGANVLTF.

The table lists this clonotype with many counts. The V gene is TRBV3-1, the J gene TRBJ2-5; D not certain. This CDR3 is built from 13 residues. Trimming removed 4 bases at V and 1 base at J, with 7 bases between. Germline V gene sequence: CDR1 LGHDT, CDR2 YNNKEL (reference sequence). The CDR3 protein is CASSPLGQETQYF. The CDR3 region has the DNA TGTGCCAGCAGCCCCCTCGGCCAAGAGACCCAGTACTTC.

This clonotype was seen many times. The chain couples TRBV20-1 to TRBJ1-1, with no clear D. The CDR3 runs to 16 residues. Trimming removed 0 bases at V and 1 base at J, with 15 bases between. Germline V gene sequence: CDR1 DFQATT, CDR2 SNEGSKA (reference sequence). Written as DNA, the CDR3 is TGCAGTGCTAGAGATCCGGCTCAGGCCTCGAACACTGAAGCTTTCTTT. Translating it yields CSARDPAQASNTEAFF.

This clonotype was detected a few times. A much bigger clone sits one base away, suggesting this may be a read error. V is TRBV7-9 and J is TRBJ2-4; 12 positions match TRBD2. The CDR3 length is 16 residues. Germline assignment: CDR1 SEHNR and CDR2 FQNEAQ (reference sequence). The CDR3 DNA reads as TGTGCCAGCAGCTGGCCGACTAGCGGGGGTCAAAAAATTCAGTACTTC. This translates into CASSWPTSGGQKIQYF.

This clonotype was picked up many times. The J gene is TRBJ2-1, the V gene TRBV5-1; 7 bases match TRBD1. The trim removed 4 bases at V and 9 bases at J, leaving 10 bases unmatched. Germline loops: CDR1 SGHRS, CDR2 YFSETQ. The CDR3 runs 14 residues. The CDR3 coding sequence is TGCGCCAGCAGCCCCGTAGGGACAGAGGGTGAGCAGTTCTTC. This sequence encodes CASSPVGTEGEQFF.

This clonotype has at least ten counts. The genes are TRBV4-1 and TRBJ2-3, with TRBD2 identical over 15 bases. This CDR3 is 18 amino acids long. Per germline, CDR1 MGHRA and CDR2 YSYEKL. V was clipped by 5 bases and J by 3 bases; unmatched bases: 9. CDR3 DNA sequence: TGCGCCAGCAGCAGGACTAGCGGGGGGGCCGGGCTAACAGATACGCAGTATTTT. Its translation is CASSRTSGGAGLTDTQYF.